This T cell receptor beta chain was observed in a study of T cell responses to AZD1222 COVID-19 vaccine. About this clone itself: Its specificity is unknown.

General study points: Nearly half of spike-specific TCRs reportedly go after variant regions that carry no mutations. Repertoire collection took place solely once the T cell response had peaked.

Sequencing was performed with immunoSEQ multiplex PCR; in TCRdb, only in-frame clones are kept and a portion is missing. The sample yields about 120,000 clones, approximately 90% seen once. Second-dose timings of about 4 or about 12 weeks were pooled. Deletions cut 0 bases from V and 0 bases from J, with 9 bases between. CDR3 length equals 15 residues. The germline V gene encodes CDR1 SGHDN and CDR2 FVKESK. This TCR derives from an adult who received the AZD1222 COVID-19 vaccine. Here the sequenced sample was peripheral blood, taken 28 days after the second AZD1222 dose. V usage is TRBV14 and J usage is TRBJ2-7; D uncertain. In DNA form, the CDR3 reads TGTGCCAGCAGCCAAGAAGACTCGCTCTCCTACGAGCAGTACTTC. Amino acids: CASSQEDSLSYEQYF.